Following are 21 T cell receptor beta chains from one sample sequenced in a study of cytomegalovirus exposure and HLA in healthy donors. The PCR had 60 Vbeta and 13 Jbeta primers. The method was immunoSEQ multiplex PCR; TCRdb's version includes in-frame clones alone and lacks a portion of them. Here the sample spans under 150,000 clones, around 82% being singletons. Sequencing was carried out using PBMCs. These TCRs come from a woman between 40 and 50 years old in good health and CMV-seropositive.

This chain uses TRBV7-9 with TRBJ2-2; D remains ambiguous. The germline gives CDR1 SEHNR, CDR2 FQNEAQ (reference sequence). CDR3 size: 13 residues. Trimming removed 5 bases at V and 2 bases at J, with 6 bases between. CDR3 nucleotides: TGTGCCAGCAGCCAGGAAAACACCGGGGAGCTGTTTTTT. Its translation: CASSQENTGELFF.

J is TRBJ1-1 and V is TRBV11-2, with a tentative D call TRBD1 (6 bases). The CDR3 spans 17 residues. V lost 0 bases to trimming and J lost 3 bases, with 17 bases between them. CDR1 and CDR2 from the germline V gene are SGHAT and FQNNGV. CDR3 in DNA: TGTGCCAGCAGCTTAGACTCAGGGGCCGAGGAGGACACTGAAGCTTTCTTT. It yields the protein CASSLDSGAEEDTEAFF.

This rearrangement joins TRBV18 to TRBJ2-1; D is perhaps TRBD1 (6 bases). The germline V gene encodes CDR1 KGHSH and CDR2 LQKENI. The CDR3 is made up of 18 amino acids. The V end lost 1 base, the J end lost 7 bases, and 23 bases lay between the germline ends. This CDR3 reads CASSPRQTGSLGGNEQFF. The CDR3 bases are TGTGCCAGCTCACCACGCCAAACAGGGTCTTTGGGTGGGAATGAGCAGTTCTTC.

The rearrangement links TRBV5-4 to TRBJ2-1, with D possibly being TRBD1 (6 bases). The V gene's germline CDR1 is SGHNT and CDR2 YYREEE (reference sequence). Trimming pared 3 bases from V and 5 bases from J, leaving 18 bases between. CDR3 length: 16 amino acids. The CDR3 spells CASSSSQGFRDNEQFF. The CDR3 region has the DNA TGTGCCAGCAGCTCTTCGCAGGGGTTTCGAGACAATGAGCAGTTCTTC.

The CDR3 nucleotides are TGTGCCAGTAGTACTTTTAGACAGGGTGGCAAAAACATTCAGTACTTC. Its protein is CASSTFRQGGKNIQYF. The V call is TRBV19, the J call TRBJ2-4; 7 bases agree with TRBD1. J lost 3 bases, V lost 4 bases, and 9 bases had no gene match. CDR3 length: 16 residues. Germline lookup yields CDR1 LNHDA and CDR2 SQIVND (reference sequence).

J is TRBJ2-2 and V is TRBV2; TRBD1 agrees at 8 bases. Per the germline V gene, CDR1 is SNHLY and CDR2 is FYNNEI. This CDR3 comprises 15 residues. V trimming: 7 bases; J trimming: 2 bases; junction bases outside the gene matches: 6. CDR3 nucleotides: TGTGCCAGCACTGGGACAGGAATAAACACCGGGGAGCTGTTTTTT. Translation: CASTGTGINTGELFF.

Remarks on this clone: Other DNA sequences in this specimen translate into the identical CDR3. V usage is TRBV10-3 and J usage is TRBJ2-3, with D possibly TRBD1 on 6 matching bases. The CDR3 length is 13 residues. V lost 4 bases, J lost 1 base, and 6 bases lay in between. CDR1 is ENHRY, CDR2 SYGVKD, per germline. Here the CDR3 reads CAISGQGTDTQYF. DNA for the CDR3: TGTGCCATCAGTGGACAGGGCACAGATACGCAGTATTTT.

The V and J genes are TRBV2 and TRBJ1-2, with TRBD1 as a possible D gene (6 bases). This CDR3 region has 13 residues. Per the germline V gene, CDR1 is SNHLY and CDR2 is FYNNEI. V was cut by 7 bases and J by 4 bases, with 13 bases left in between. The CDR3 loop is CASTARQVYGYTF. The CDR3 DNA reads as TGTGCCAGCACCGCCCGACAGGTCTATGGCTACACCTTC.

The rearrangement uses TRBV7-9 and TRBJ1-4; 7 bases are a match to TRBD1. Looked up from germline, CDR1 is SEHNR and CDR2 is FQNEAQ (reference sequence). The CDR3 is made up of 15 amino acids. The ends lost 3 bases at V and 0 bases at J; junction bases unmatched: 1. As DNA, the CDR3 is TGTGCCAGCAGCTTTGGACAGGCAACTAATGAAAAACTGTTTTTT. This translates into CASSFGQATNEKLFF.

This clone was observed a few times. The rearrangement joins TRBV2 to TRBJ2-3; D gene unclear. Germline V gene lookup returns CDR1 SNHLY and CDR2 FYNNEI. The CDR3 covers 12 residues. Deletions cut 6 bases from V and 0 bases from J, with 4 bases between. In DNA, the CDR3 is TGTGCCAGCAGATCAAGCACAGATACGCAGTATTTT. Its protein is CASRSSTDTQYF. The full variable domain, with the rest looked up from reference TRBV2 and TRBJ2-3, is EPEVTQTPSHQVTQMGQEVILRCVPISNHLYFYWYRQILGQKVEFLVSFYNNEISEKSEIFDDQFSVERPDGSNFTLKIRSTKLEDSAMYFCASRSSTDTQYFGPGTRLTVL.

On this clone: Additional DNA sequences in this sample encode the identical CDR3. The J gene is TRBJ1-2, the V gene TRBV5-1; unclear D gene. The V gene lost 4 bases and the J gene lost 2 bases, with 9 bases spanning the gap. CDR1 SGHRS and CDR2 YFSETQ come from the germline V gene. The CDR3 sequence is 13 residues long. The CDR3: CASSLRENYGYTF. Written as DNA, the CDR3 is TGCGCCAGCAGCCTGAGGGAGAACTATGGCTACACCTTC.

This clone was counted once. This chain uses TRBV6-1 with TRBJ2-1; D gene unclear. CDR3 length equals 13 residues. Trimming shortened V by 7 bases and J by 0 bases, and 7 bases separated the two germline ends. Germline V gene lookup returns CDR1 MNHNS and CDR2 SASEGT. CDR3 amino acids: CASTFSSYNEQFF. In nucleotides, the CDR3 is TGTGCCAGCACCTTTAGCTCCTACAATGAGCAGTTCTTC.

This clone showed up just a few times. The V gene is TRBV19, the J gene TRBJ1-4; D is unclear. Germline CDR1 and CDR2: LNHDA and SQIVND (reference sequence). The CDR3 runs 15 residues. V dropped 3 bases and J dropped 5 bases, with 13 bases sitting between them. The CDR3 is CASSIGPGGNEKLFF. As DNA, the CDR3 is TGTGCCAGTAGTATTGGTCCGGGAGGGAATGAAAAACTGTTTTTT.

The rearrangement uses TRBV7-9 and TRBJ2-3, with 8 bases that match TRBD2. The CDR3 runs 17 residues. Germline CDR1 and CDR2: SEHNR and FQNEAQ (reference sequence). J gave up 4 bases and V 3 bases, and 12 bases lay outside the gene matches. CDR3 amino acids: CASSLPSGRRGADTQYF. The CDR3 bases are TGTGCCAGCAGCTTGCCTAGCGGGCGTCGAGGGGCAGATACGCAGTATTTT.

The genes are TRBV5-1 and TRBJ1-1; D remains ambiguous. The CDR3 is made up of 17 amino acids. The V end lost 0 bases, the J end lost 0 bases, and 15 bases lay between the germline ends. Looked up from germline, CDR1 is SGHRS and CDR2 is YFSETQ. CDR3 amino acids: CASSLVPGGGMNTEAFF. DNA of the CDR3: TGCGCCAGCAGCTTGGTCCCGGGAGGAGGGATGAACACTGAAGCTTTCTTT.

The chain has TRBV11-2 and TRBJ2-3; 7 positions agree with TRBD2. The germline V gene has CDR1 SGHAT and CDR2 FQNNGV. V lost 4 bases to trimming and J lost 2 bases; unmatched junction nucleotides: 6. The CDR3 consists of 15 residues. The CDR3 DNA reads as TGTGCCAGCAGCTACTTAGCGGGCCCCACAGATACGCAGTATTTT. This translates into CASSYLAGPTDTQYF.

In its sample, this clone was seen once. The chain is built from TRBV10-3 and TRBJ2-2, with 7 bases aligning to TRBD1. The junction had 8 bases not matched to a gene; V was cut back by 10 bases and J by 3 bases. CDR1 and CDR2 from the germline V gene are ENHRY and SYGVKD. The CDR3 extends over 14 amino acids. The CDR3 spells CATLRDRDTGELFF. CDR3 DNA sequence: TGTGCCACCCTCCGGGACAGAGACACCGGGGAGCTGTTTTTT.

V is TRBV7-2 and J is TRBJ1-1; no clear D gene. V was cut by 5 bases and J by 6 bases, with 10 bases left in between. The germline V gene encodes CDR1 SGHTA and CDR2 FQGNSA. The CDR3 consists of 12 residues. The CDR3 loop reads CASSRARAEAFF. In DNA form, the CDR3 reads TGTGCCAGCAGCCGGGCGCGGGCTGAAGCTTTCTTT. The full variable domain, its missing parts supplied by reference TRBV7-2 and TRBJ1-1, is GAGVSQSPSNKVTEKGKDVELRCDPISGHTALYWYRQSLGQGLEFLIYFQGNSAPDKSGLPSDRFSAERTGGSVSTLTIQRTQQEDSAVYLCASSRARAEAFFGQGTRLTVV.

The gene calls are TRBV5-1 and TRBJ2-1; 16 bases line up with TRBD2. The CDR3 spans 18 residues. Trimming took 4 bases from V and 10 from J; bases not matched to a gene: 14. Germline CDR1 SGHRS, CDR2 YFSETQ. In DNA, the CDR3 is TGCGCCAGCAGCACGGGACTAGCGGGAGGGCCCACCTTCGGGGAGCAGTTCTTC. This codes for CASSTGLAGGPTFGEQFF.

The chain carries TRBV4-2 and TRBJ2-7; D ambiguous. There are 13 residues in the CDR3. Trimming took off 1 base at V and 0 bases at J, with 4 bases between the two ends. Germline CDR1 LGHNA, CDR2 YNFKEQ. CDR3 nucleotides: TGTGCCAGCAGCCAAGGGAGCTCCTACGAGCAGTACTTC. This translates into CASSQGSSYEQYF.

The CDR3 nucleotides read TGTGCCAGCAGTTACGGGGGAGGCGAGCAGTACTTC. Its translation is CASSYGGGEQYF. The V and J genes are TRBV2 and TRBJ2-5; a weak D match, TRBD2 (6 bases). TRBJ2-7 matches the DNA end more closely, so the J call is doubtful. Per the germline V gene, CDR1 is SNHLY and CDR2 is FYNNEI. This CDR3 spans 12 amino acids.